What follows are 18 T cell receptor beta chains derived from one specimen sequenced in a study of blood T cell repertoires in COVID-19. The repertoire was sequenced with immunoSEQ multiplex PCR; TCRdb's copy has only in-frame clones and lacks some. The sample has under 200,000 clones, around 83% seen once. The specimen was peripheral blood. These receptors were taken from a human donor in a cohort sampled during active COVID-19.

The chain couples TRBV5-8 to TRBJ2-3, with 10 nucleotides matching TRBD1. CDR1 is SGHTS, CDR2 YDEGEE, per germline. J lost 2 bases, V lost 0 bases, and 6 bases had no gene match. The length of the CDR3 is 17 residues. Here the CDR3 reads CASSLGQGAWVTDTQYF. For the CDR3, the DNA is TGTGCCAGCAGCTTGGGACAGGGGGCGTGGGTCACAGATACGCAGTATTTT.

The genes are TRBV5-6 and TRBJ1-2; TRBD1 matches 10 bases. The junction had 6 bases not matched to a gene; V was cut back by 2 bases and J by 2 bases. Germline CDR1 and CDR2: SGHDT and YYEEEE. The CDR3 spans 16 residues. CDR3: CASSFRRDRGNYGYTF. The CDR3 DNA reads TGTGCCAGCAGCTTCAGACGGGACAGGGGAAACTATGGCTACACCTTC.

The chain combines TRBV28 with TRBJ2-3; a possible D gene is TRBD2 (7 bases). V was shortened by 5 bases and J by 0 bases, with 21 bases between the two germline ends. Germline-derived CDR1 and CDR2 are MDHEN and SYDVKM. The CDR3 has 18 residues. The CDR3 nucleotides read TGTGCCAGCAGTCCACCCGGTGGGGGGGCCTCTAGCACAGATACGCAGTATTTT. Its translation is CASSPPGGGASSTDTQYF.

The chain uses TRBV6-4 and TRBJ2-3; TRBD2 aligns across 13 bases. V lost 4 bases to trimming and J lost 6 bases; unmatched junction nucleotides: 4. CDR1 is MRHNA and CDR2 is SNTAGT in the germline V gene. This CDR3 is built from 15 residues. The CDR3 sequence is CASSGLAGGVDTQYF. The DNA for the CDR3 is TGTGCCAGCAGTGGACTAGCGGGGGGTGTGGATACGCAGTATTTT.

The genes are TRBV27 and TRBJ1-5; a possible D gene is TRBD1 (5 bases). The CDR3 has 13 residues. Germline CDR1 MNHEY, CDR2 SMNVEV (reference sequence). The germline V and J ends were trimmed by 4 bases and 3 bases, with 7 bases remaining between them. CDR3 protein: CASSSRDNQPQHF. CDR3 DNA sequence: TGTGCCAGCAGTTCCAGGGACAATCAGCCCCAGCATTTT.

This chain joins TRBV4-2 and TRBJ1-1; 8 bases are a match to TRBD1. The J segment lost 5 bases and the V segment lost 6 bases, leaving 5 bases of the junction unmatched. This CDR3 is built from 13 residues. Germline CDR1 reads LGHNA; CDR2 reads YNFKEQ. The CDR3, as DNA: TGTGCCAGCAGTATGACAGGGGCAACTGAAGCTTTCTTT. Its protein is CASSMTGATEAFF.

The chain joins TRBV7-2 to TRBJ1-1; D might be TRBD1 (6 bases). Germline V gene sequence: CDR1 SGHTA, CDR2 FQGNSA. The V end lost 6 bases, the J end lost 2 bases, and 10 bases lay between the germline ends. This CDR3 has 13 amino acids. In DNA, the CDR3 is TGTGCCAGCAGAACGGACAGAAACACTGAAGCTTTCTTT. This gives the protein CASRTDRNTEAFF. The full variable domain, in which reference TRBV7-2 and TRBJ1-1 provide the parts outside the CDR3, is GAGVSQSPSNKVTEKGKDVELRCDPISGHTALYWYRQSLGQGLEFLIYFQGNSAPDKSGLPSDRFSAERTGGSVSTLTIQRTQQEDSAVYLCASRTDRNTEAFFGQGTRLTVV.

The genes are TRBV11-2 and TRBJ1-4; a weak D match, TRBD1 (6 bases). Germline V CDR1 and CDR2: SGHAT, FQNNGV. The CDR3 is made up of 15 amino acids. Between the trimmed V and J ends, which lost 2 bases and 7 bases, there was a span of 14 bases. The CDR3 is CASSLQGIWGEKLFF. In nucleotides, the CDR3 is TGTGCCAGCAGCTTACAGGGGATATGGGGTGAAAAACTGTTTTTT.

The rearrangement joins TRBV5-6 to TRBJ2-4; TRBD1 matches 7 bases. The CDR3 runs to 14 residues. Germline assignment: CDR1 SGHDT and CDR2 YYEEEE. V was clipped by 5 bases and J by 6 bases; unmatched bases: 8. CDR3 amino acids: CASSSTGQTNIQYF. DNA for the CDR3: TGTGCCAGCAGTTCCACGGGACAGACAAACATTCAGTACTTC. The variable domain in full, completed from reference TRBV5-6 and TRBJ2-4, reads DAGVTQSPTHLIKTRGQQVTLRCSPKSGHDTVSWYQQALGQGPQFIFQYYEEEERQRGNFPDRFSGHQFPNYSSELNVNALLLGDSALYLCASSSTGQTNIQYFGAGTRLSVL.

The chain employs TRBV5-4 and TRBJ2-1, with TRBD2 matching over 8 bases. Trimming cost V 2 bases and J 7 bases; bases outside gene matches: 5. Germline values: CDR1 SGHNT, CDR2 YYREEE (reference sequence). The CDR3 has 14 amino acids. The CDR3 DNA follows: TGTGCCAGCAGCTTCTTCGGGGGGGCAAATGAGCAGTTCTTC. It translates to CASSFFGGANEQFF.

V gene TRBV3-1 (or the pseudogene TRBV3-2) combines with J gene TRBJ1-1, with 8 nucleotides matching TRBD1. The CDR3 has 14 amino acids. The V segment lost 3 bases and the J segment 4 bases; nucleotides outside the gene matches: 4. Germline V gene sequence: CDR1 LGHDT, CDR2 YNNKEL (reference sequence). The CDR3 bases are TGTGCCAGCAGCCAGAGGACAGGGAGCACTGAAGCTTTCTTT. This codes for CASSQRTGSTEAFF.

CDR3 coding DNA: TGTGCCAGCAGCTTAGCGGGATCTAGCGGTAATGAGCAGTTCTTC. It yields the protein CASSLAGSSGNEQFF. The gene calls are TRBV7-2 and TRBJ2-1; 7 bases agree with TRBD2. With V trimmed by 0 bases and J by 7 bases, 6 bases remained unmatched. Germline lookup yields CDR1 SGHTA and CDR2 FQGNSA. The CDR3 loop spans 15 amino acids.

The V call is TRBV4-1, the J call TRBJ1-6, with TRBD1 identical over 11 bases. This CDR3 is 15 amino acids long. The germline V gene encodes CDR1 MGHRA and CDR2 YSYEKL. V lost 9 bases and J lost 10; bases outside the gene matches: 11. CDR3 amino acids: CASPRDRGNCSPLHF. Written as DNA, the CDR3 is TGCGCCAGTCCCCGGGACAGGGGGAATTGCTCACCCCTCCACTTT.

CDR3 coding DNA: TGTGCCAGCAGCTTAGGAAGGGCAGGGGAGCGGGAAAAACTGTTTTTT. This codes for CASSLGRAGEREKLFF. V usage is TRBV7-6 and J usage is TRBJ1-4, with D maybe TRBD1 (6 bases). The CDR3 runs 16 residues. V was pared by 1 base and J by 8 bases, with 17 bases between. From germline, CDR1 is SGHVS and CDR2 FNYEAQ.

V and J are TRBV19 and TRBJ1-2; possible D gene TRBD1, 5 bases. CDR1 and CDR2 from the germline V gene are LNHDA and SQIVND (reference sequence). V was shortened by 3 bases and J by 6 bases, with 11 bases between the two germline ends. This CDR3 region has 13 residues. The CDR3 loop is CASSMWQGDGYTF. DNA of the CDR3: TGTGCCAGTAGTATGTGGCAGGGTGATGGCTACACCTTC.

As concerns this clone: A read error may produce the germline difference seen at one junction end. The CDR3 reads CASSEVSDRFSLF. For the CDR3, the DNA is TGTGCCAGCAGTGAAGTCTCGGACAGATTCTCGCTCTTC. The chain uses TRBV6-1 and TRBJ2-1; maybe TRBD1 (6 bases). Germline CDR1 is MNHNS and CDR2 is SASEGT. CDR3 length: 13 residues.

This chain links TRBV29-1 with TRBJ1-2; 9 bases match TRBD1. The CDR3 loop spans 14 amino acids. The junction had 7 bases not matched to a gene; V was cut back by 4 bases and J by 4 bases. From germline, CDR1 is SQVTM and CDR2 ANQGSEA. DNA of the CDR3: TGCAGCGTTGCCCTCAGGACAGGGGTCTATGGCTACACCTTC. Its protein is CSVALRTGVYGYTF. Filled out from reference TRBV29-1 and TRBJ1-2, the complete variable domain reads SAVISQKPSRDICQRGTSLTIQCQVDSQVTMMFWYRQQPGQSLTLIATANQGSEATYESGFVIDKFPISRPNLTFSTLTVSNMSPEDSSIYLCSVALRTGVYGYTFGSGTRLTVV.

The chain joins TRBV27 to TRBJ2-7, with 9 bases identical to TRBD1. Germline trimming cut 4 bases from V and 3 bases from J; bases unmatched to any gene: 4. CDR3 length: 14 amino acids. Germline lookup yields CDR1 MNHEY and CDR2 SMNVEV (reference sequence). DNA for the CDR3: TGTGCCAGCAGTTCGTCGGGACAGGGCTACGAGCAGTACTTC. The encoded protein is CASSSSGQGYEQYF.